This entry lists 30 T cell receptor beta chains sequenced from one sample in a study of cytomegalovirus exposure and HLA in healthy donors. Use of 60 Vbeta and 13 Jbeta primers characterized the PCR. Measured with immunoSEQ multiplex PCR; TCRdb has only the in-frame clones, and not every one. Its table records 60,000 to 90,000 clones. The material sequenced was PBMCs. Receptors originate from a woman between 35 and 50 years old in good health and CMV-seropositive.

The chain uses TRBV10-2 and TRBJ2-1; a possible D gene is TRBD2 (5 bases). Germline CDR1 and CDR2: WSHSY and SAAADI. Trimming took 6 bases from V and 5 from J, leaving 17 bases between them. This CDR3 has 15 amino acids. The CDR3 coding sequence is TGCGCCAGCAGAGCCTCAGCGGACCCTAACAATGAGCAGTTCTTC. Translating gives CASRASADPNNEQFF.

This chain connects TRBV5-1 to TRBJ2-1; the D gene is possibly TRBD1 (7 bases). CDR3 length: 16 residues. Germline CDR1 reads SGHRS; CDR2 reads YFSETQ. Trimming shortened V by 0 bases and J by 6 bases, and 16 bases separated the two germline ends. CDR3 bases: TGCGCCAGCAGCTTGGTTGGAGGGGGCGCCCCCAATGAGCAGTTCTTC. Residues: CASSLVGGGAPNEQFF.

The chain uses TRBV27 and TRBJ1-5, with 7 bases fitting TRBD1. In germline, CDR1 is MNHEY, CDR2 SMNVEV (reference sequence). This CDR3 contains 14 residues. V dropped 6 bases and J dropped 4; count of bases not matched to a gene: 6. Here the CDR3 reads CASRGDSSNQPQHF. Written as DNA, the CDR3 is TGTGCCAGCAGGGGGGACAGCAGTAATCAGCCCCAGCATTTT.

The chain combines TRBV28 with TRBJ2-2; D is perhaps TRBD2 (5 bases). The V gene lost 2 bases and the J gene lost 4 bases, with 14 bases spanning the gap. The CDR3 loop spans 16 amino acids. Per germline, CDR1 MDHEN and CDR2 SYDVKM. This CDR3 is CASSLNLAVRTGELFF. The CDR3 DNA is TGTGCCAGCAGTTTAAACCTAGCTGTGCGCACCGGGGAGCTGTTTTTT.

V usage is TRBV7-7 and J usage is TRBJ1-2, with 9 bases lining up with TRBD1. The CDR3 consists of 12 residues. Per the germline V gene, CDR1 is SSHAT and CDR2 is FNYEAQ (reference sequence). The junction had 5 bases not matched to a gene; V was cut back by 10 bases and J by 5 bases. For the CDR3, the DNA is TGTGCCACCGGGGACAGGGCTTATGGCTACACCTTC. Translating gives CATGDRAYGYTF.

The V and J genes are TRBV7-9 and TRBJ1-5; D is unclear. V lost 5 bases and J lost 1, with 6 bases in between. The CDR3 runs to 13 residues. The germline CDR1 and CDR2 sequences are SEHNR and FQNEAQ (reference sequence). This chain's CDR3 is CASSRGSNQPQHF. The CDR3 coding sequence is TGTGCCAGCAGCAGAGGGAGCAATCAGCCCCAGCATTTT.

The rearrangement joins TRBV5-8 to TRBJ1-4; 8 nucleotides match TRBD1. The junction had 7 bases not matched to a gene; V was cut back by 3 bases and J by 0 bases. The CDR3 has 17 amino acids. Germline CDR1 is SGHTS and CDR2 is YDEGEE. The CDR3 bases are TGTGCCAGCAGCTCTGGGACAGGCTTCACAACTAATGAAAAACTGTTTTTT. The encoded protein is CASSSGTGFTTNEKLFF. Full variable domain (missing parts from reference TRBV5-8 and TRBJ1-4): EAGVTQSPTHLIKTRGQQATLRCSPISGHTSVYWYQQALGLGLQFLLWYDEGEERNRGNFPPRFSGRQFPNYSSELNVNALELEDSALYLCASSSGTGFTTNEKLFFGSGTQLSVL.

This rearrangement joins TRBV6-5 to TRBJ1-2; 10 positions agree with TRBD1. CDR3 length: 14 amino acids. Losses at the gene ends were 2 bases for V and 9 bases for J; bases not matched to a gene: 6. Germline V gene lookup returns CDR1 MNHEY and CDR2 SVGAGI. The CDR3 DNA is TGTGCCAGCAGTTACAGGGACAGGGGATTTAGCTACACCTTC. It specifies CASSYRDRGFSYTF.

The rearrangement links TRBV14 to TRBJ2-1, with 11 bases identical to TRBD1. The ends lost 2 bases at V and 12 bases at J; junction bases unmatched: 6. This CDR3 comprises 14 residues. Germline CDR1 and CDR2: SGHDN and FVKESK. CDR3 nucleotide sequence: TGTGCCAGCAGCCAACCCGGGACAGGGGGAGGGCAGTTCTTC. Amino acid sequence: CASSQPGTGGGQFF.

CDR3 in amino acids: CASSPGTAQETQYF. In DNA, the CDR3 is TGCGCCAGCAGCCCTGGGACAGCCCAAGAGACCCAGTACTTC. The chain joins TRBV4-3 to TRBJ2-5; the match to TRBD1 covers 7 bases. V shed 4 bases, J shed 1 base, and the junction held 3 bases outside the gene matches. Germline CDR1 reads LGHNA; CDR2 reads YSLEER. There are 14 residues in the CDR3.

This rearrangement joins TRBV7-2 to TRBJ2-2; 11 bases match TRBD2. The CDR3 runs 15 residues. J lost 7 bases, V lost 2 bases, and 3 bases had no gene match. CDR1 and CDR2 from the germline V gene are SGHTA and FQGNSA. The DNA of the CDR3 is TGTGCCAGCAGCTTAAGTAGCGGGGGGGTCGGGGAGCTGTTTTTT. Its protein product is CASSLSSGGVGELFF.

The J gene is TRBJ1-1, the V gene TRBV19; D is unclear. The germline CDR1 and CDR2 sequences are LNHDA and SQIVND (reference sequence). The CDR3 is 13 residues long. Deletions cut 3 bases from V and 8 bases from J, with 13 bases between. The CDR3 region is CASSITSGQEAFF. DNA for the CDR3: TGTGCCAGTAGTATCACAAGCGGGCAGGAAGCTTTCTTT.

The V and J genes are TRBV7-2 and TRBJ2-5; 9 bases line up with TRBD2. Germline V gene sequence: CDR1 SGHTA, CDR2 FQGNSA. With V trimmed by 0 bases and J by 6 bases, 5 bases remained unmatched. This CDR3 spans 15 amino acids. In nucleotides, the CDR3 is TGTGCCAGCAGCTTAGCAGGGACTAGCCTAAAGACCCAGTACTTC. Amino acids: CASSLAGTSLKTQYF.

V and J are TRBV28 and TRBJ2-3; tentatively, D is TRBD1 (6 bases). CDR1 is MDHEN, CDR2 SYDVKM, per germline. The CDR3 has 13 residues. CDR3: CAYRGSVTDTQYF. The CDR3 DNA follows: TGTGCGTATAGGGGGAGCGTCACAGATACGCAGTATTTT.

The CDR3 protein is CASRRDRDSGANVLTF. CDR3 nucleotide sequence: TGTGCCAGTCGCAGGGACAGAGATTCTGGGGCCAACGTCCTGACTTTC. This rearrangement joins TRBV19 to TRBJ2-6, with 7 bases that match TRBD1. The junction had 8 bases not matched to a gene; V was cut back by 8 bases and J by 1 base. The CDR3 has 16 residues. Germline CDR1 is LNHDA and CDR2 is SQIVND (reference sequence).

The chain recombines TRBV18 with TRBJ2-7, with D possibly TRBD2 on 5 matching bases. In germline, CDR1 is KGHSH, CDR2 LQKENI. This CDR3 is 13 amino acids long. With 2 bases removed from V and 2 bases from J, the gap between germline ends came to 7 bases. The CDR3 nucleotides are TGTGCCAGCTCACCAAGCGGAACCTACGAGCAGTACTTC. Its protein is CASSPSGTYEQYF.

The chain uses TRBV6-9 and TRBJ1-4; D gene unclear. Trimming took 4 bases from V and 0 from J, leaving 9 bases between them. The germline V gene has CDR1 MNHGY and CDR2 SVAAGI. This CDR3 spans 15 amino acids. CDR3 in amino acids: CASSFRNATNEKLFF. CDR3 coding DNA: TGTGCCAGCAGTTTCAGGAATGCAACTAATGAAAAACTGTTTTTT.

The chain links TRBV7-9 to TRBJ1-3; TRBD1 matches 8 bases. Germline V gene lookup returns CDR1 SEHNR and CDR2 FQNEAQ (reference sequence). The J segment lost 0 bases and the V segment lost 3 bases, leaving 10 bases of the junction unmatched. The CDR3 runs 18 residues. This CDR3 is CASSFNRGTGGSGNTIYF. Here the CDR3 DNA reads TGTGCCAGCAGCTTTAACAGAGGCACAGGGGGCTCTGGAAACACCATATATTTT.

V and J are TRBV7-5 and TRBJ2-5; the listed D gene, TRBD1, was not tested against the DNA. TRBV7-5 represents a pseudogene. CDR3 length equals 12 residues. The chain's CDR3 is CARGKAGQEQYF. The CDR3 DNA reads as TGTGCCAGAGGGAAGGCAGGGCAAGAGCAGTACTTC.

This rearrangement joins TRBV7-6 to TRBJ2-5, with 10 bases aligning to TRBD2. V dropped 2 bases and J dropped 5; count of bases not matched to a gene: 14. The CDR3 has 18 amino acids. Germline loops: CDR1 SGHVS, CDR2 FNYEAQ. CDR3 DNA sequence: TGTGCCAGCAGCTTATCGGCTAGCGGGGGCCCGGCTAGGGAGACCCAGTACTTC. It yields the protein CASSLSASGGPARETQYF.

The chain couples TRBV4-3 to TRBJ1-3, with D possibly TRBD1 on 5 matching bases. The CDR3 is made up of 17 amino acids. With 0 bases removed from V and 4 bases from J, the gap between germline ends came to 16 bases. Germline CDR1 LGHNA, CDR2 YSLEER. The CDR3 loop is CASSQDARGGAGNTIYF. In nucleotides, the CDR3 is TGCGCCAGCAGCCAAGATGCACGGGGGGGAGCAGGAAACACCATATATTTT.

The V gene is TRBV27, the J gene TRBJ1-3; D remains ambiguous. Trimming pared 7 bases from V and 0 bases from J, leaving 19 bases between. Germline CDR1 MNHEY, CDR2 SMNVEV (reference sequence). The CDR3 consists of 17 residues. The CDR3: CASTPGFCRPSGNTIYF. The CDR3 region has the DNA TGTGCCAGCACCCCGGGGTTTTGTAGGCCCTCTGGAAACACCATATATTTT.

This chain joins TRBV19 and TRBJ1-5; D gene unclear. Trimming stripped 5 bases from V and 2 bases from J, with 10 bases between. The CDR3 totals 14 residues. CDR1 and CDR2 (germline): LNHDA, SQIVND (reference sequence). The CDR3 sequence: CASSPSGGNQPQHF. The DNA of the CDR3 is TGTGCCAGTAGTCCTTCCGGGGGCAATCAGCCCCAGCATTTT.

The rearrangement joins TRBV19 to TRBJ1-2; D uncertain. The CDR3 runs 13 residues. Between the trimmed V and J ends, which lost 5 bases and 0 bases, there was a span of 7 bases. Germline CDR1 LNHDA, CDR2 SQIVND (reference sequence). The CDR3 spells CASSEVSNYGYTF. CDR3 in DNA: TGTGCCAGTAGTGAGGTCTCTAACTATGGCTACACCTTC.

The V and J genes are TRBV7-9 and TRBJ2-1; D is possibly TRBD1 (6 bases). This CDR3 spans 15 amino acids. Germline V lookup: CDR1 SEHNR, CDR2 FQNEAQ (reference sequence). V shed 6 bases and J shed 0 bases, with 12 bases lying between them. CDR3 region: CASRPTGSSYNEQFF. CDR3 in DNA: TGTGCCAGCAGGCCAACAGGGAGCTCCTACAATGAGCAGTTCTTC.

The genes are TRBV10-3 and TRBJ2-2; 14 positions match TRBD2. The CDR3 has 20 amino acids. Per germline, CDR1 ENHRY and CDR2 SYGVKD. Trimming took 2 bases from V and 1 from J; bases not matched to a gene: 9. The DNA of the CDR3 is TGTGCCATCAGTGAGCGCCCTCCGGGACTAGCGGGGGTGAACACCGGGGAGCTGTTTTTT. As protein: CAISERPPGLAGVNTGELFF.

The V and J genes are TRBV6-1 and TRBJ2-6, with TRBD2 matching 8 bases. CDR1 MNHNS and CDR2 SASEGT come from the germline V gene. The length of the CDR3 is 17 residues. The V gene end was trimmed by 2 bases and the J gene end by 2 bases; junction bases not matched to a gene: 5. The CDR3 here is CASSEIRAGAGANVLTF. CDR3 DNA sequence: TGTGCCAGCAGTGAAATCCGAGCGGGGGCTGGGGCCAACGTCCTGACTTTC.

CDR3 nucleotides: TGTGCCAGCCATGACAGGGGAGAACGAAACACTGAAGCTTTCTTT. Residues: CASHDRGERNTEAFF. The V call is TRBV6-4, the J call TRBJ1-1, with 8 bases that match TRBD1. The J segment lost 2 bases and the V segment lost 8 bases, leaving 10 bases of the junction unmatched. CDR3 length: 15 residues. CDR1 is MRHNA, CDR2 SNTAGT, per germline.

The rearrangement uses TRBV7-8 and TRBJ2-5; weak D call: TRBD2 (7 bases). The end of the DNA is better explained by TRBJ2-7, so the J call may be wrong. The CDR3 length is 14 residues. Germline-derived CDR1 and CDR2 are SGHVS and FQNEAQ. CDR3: CASIPRGGGYEQYF. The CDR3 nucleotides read TGTGCCAGCATCCCCCGAGGGGGGGGATACGAGCAGTACTTC.

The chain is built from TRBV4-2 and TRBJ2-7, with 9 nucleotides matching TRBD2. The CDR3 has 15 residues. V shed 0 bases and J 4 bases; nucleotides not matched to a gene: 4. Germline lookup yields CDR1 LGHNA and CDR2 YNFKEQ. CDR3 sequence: CASSQDLSGSYEQYF. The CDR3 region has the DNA TGTGCCAGCAGCCAAGATCTTAGCGGGAGTTACGAGCAGTACTTC.